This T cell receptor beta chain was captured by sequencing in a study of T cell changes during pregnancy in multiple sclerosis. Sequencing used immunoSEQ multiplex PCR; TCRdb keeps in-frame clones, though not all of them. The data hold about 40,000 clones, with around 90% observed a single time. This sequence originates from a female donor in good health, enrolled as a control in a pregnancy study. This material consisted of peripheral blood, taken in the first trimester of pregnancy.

CDR3 in DNA: TGTGCCAGTAGTATGGAGAACACCCCCTCCTACGAGCAGTACTTC. Protein product: CASSMENTPSYEQYF. The chain combines TRBV19 with TRBJ2-7; D is unresolved. The CDR3 is 15 amino acids. Germline CDR1 and CDR2: LNHDA and SQIVND (reference sequence). Trimming cost V 3 bases and J 0 bases, with 12 bases left between them.